Listed below are T cell receptor beta chains from one sample, sequenced in a study of blood T cells in healthy people across ages. One entry per CDR3 protein, called by TCRdb with MiXCR from the 5' RACE reads. The sample lists fewer than 1.5 million distinct CDR3 sequences, approximately 40% occurring once. Sequencing was done on a sample of blood. Receptors were obtained from a woman between 18 and 29 years old in good health. CDR3s leave out the opening cysteine and the closing phenylalanine or tryptophan.

J,V,CDR3
TRBJ2-7,TRBV30,AWSVGETYEQY
TRBJ1-1,TRBV10-3,AISERGGQGQNTEAF
TRBJ1-2,TRBV6-2/TRBV6-3,ASSYEQENYGYT
TRBJ2-5,TRBV4-1,ASSQVDRAAETQY
TRBJ1-2,TRBV2,ASSETGKGYT
TRBJ2-7,TRBV7-2,ASSLRQGTSEQY
TRBJ2-2,TRBV6-1,ASSEGARMGAGELF
TRBJ2-1,TRBV7-9,ASSLVGGGLRSSYNEQF
TRBJ1-2,TRBV25-1,ASSATTGNYGYT
TRBJ2-5,TRBV6-5,ASTLGGSKTQY
TRBJ1-1,TRBV7-9,ASSPTQGLNTEAF
TRBJ2-1,TRBV20-1,SAPGVAYNEQF
TRBJ2-7,TRBV12-3/TRBV12-4,ASSVAGIIYEQY
TRBJ1-6,TRBV4-1,ASSQFSGQGNSPLH
TRBJ2-6,TRBV10-3,AISEDSSGANVLT
TRBJ2-1,TRBV7-6,ASRVRNEQF
TRBJ1-3,TRBV10-3,ATRRGLSGNTIY
TRBJ2-2,TRBV6-2/TRBV6-3,ASTPLMTGGSGELF
TRBJ2-3,TRBV20-1,SAWGLAGGGGTDTQY
TRBJ2-5,TRBV10-2,ASSDSDRIQETQY
TRBJ1-6,TRBV27,ASSLSIMGRNSPLH
TRBJ1-1,TRBV20-1,SASLSDAEAF
TRBJ2-3,TRBV7-9,ASSPDSRETDTQY
TRBJ1-1,TRBV2,ASSEEDIMNTEAF
TRBJ1-5,TRBV7-2,ASSLGGGTQPQH
TRBJ2-5,TRBV10-2,ASSLGLAGGEETQY
TRBJ2-5,TRBV9,ASSAAGRYNEQY
TRBJ2-1,TRBV12-5,ASGLAPGYNEQF
TRBJ1-2,TRBV6-1,ASRESTGLGYT
TRBJ1-5,TRBV7-2,ASSLVAFNQPQH
TRBJ2-7,TRBV9,ASSAGLDSYEQY
TRBJ1-2,TRBV30,AWSLAGRGYGYT
TRBJ2-7,TRBV20-1,SARTGLVVREEQY
TRBJ2-3,TRBV5-1,ASSLVSSTNTDTQY
TRBJ1-1,TRBV3-1,ASSHISGNTEAF
TRBJ1-3,TRBV4-2,ASSQDTTGNTIY
TRBJ2-7,TRBV20-1,SARGTRAASGGLYEQY
TRBJ2-1,TRBV18,ASSGDRGPDEQF
TRBJ1-4,TRBV18,ASSPPATANEKLF
TRBJ1-4,TRBV4-1,ASSSPGQYNEKLF
TRBJ2-4,TRBV28,ASSLTIGSEVAKNIQY
TRBJ1-1,TRBV10-3,AVSEANREAF
TRBJ1-3,TRBV14,AIPPGPNTIY
TRBJ2-3,TRBV11-2,ASSPFPGAVVDTQY
TRBJ2-1,TRBV29-1,SVEVMSGGEQF
TRBJ2-7,TRBV6-6,ASSYPGTASYEQY
TRBJ1-5,TRBV6-6,ASSYSVGTSNQPQH
TRBJ1-1,TRBV12-3/TRBV12-4,ASSLVGGRANTEAF
TRBJ1-6,TRBV27,ASKTGTGGSSPLH
TRBJ1-2,TRBV21-1,ASSKDQGTYGYT
TRBJ2-5,TRBV5-6,ASSLEVQGETQY
TRBJ2-3,TRBV28,ASSPGQGRSTQY
.,TRBV27,ASSPKGQGRIGNEQY
TRBJ1-1,TRBV18,ASSPQCEAF
TRBJ2-7,TRBV29-1,SVGEDLYEQY
TRBJ1-5,TRBV7-8,ASSAEDAARQPQH
TRBJ2-1,TRBV3-1,ASSQEGTVPLNNEQF